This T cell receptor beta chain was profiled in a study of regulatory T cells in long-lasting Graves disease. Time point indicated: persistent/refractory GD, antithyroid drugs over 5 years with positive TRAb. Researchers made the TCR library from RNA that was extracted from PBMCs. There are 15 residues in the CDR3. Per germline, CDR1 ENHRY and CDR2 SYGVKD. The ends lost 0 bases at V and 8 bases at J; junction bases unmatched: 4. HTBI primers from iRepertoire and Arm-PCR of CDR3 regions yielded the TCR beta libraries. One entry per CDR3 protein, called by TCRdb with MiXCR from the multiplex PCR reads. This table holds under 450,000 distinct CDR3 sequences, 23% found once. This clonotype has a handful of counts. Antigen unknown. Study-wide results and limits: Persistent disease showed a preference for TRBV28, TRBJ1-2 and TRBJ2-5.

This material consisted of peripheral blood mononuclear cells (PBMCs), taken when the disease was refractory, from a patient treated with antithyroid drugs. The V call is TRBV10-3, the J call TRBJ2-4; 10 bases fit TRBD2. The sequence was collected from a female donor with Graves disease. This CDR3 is CAISESKLAGDIQYF. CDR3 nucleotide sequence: TGTGCCATCAGTGAGTCGAAGCTAGCGGGAGACATTCAGTACTTC.